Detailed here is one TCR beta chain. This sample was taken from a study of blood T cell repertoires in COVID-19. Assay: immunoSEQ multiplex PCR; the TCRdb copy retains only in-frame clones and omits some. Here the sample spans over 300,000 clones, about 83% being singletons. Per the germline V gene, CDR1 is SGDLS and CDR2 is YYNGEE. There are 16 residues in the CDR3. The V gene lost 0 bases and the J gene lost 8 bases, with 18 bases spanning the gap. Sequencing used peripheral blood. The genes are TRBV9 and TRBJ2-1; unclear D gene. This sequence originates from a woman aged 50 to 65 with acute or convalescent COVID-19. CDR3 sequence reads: CASSVATSRSMDEQFF. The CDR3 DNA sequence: TGTGCCAGCAGCGTAGCCACCAGCCGGAGTATGGATGAGCAGTTCTTC.